What follows are 8 T cell receptor beta chains derived from one specimen sequenced in a study of T-cell reconstitution after alpha-beta-depleted transplantation in children. Unique molecular identifiers were used in preparing the TCRbeta library. Each CDR3 protein gets one entry after TCRdb re-called the PCR reads with MiXCR. The table lists about 210,000 distinct CDR3 sequences, about a sixth of them singletons. Sequenced here: PBMCs, mostly from graft donor cells, sampled 360 days after TCRalphabeta/CD19-depleted stem cell transplant. All receptors derive from a male patient aged 2 to 9 who had a stem cell transplant for acute lymphoblastic leukemia, so the T cells may come from the graft donor.

This chain joins TRBV5-1 and TRBJ2-1, with TRBD2 matching over 12 bases. The CDR3 contains 18 residues. J lost 8 bases, V lost 1 base, and 13 bases had no gene match. CDR1 is SGHRS, CDR2 YFSETQ, per germline. The CDR3 DNA sequence: TGCGCCAGCAGCTTGTTTGCCCTAGCGGGGGGGGCCAGACATGAGCAGTTCTTC. Translating it yields CASSLFALAGGARHEQFF.

The chain links TRBV15 to TRBJ1-1; the D is unclear. The CDR3 extends over 13 amino acids. CDR1 is LNHNV and CDR2 is YYDKDF in the germline V gene (reference sequence). The V and J ends lost 1 base and 1 base respectively, with 4 bases between them. Here the CDR3 reads CATSRGENTEAFF. CDR3 bases: TGTGCCACCAGCAGAGGTGAGAACACTGAAGCTTTCTTT.

J is TRBJ2-1 and V is TRBV5-1, with D maybe TRBD2 (5 bases). Trimming cost V 3 bases and J 4 bases, with 14 bases left between them. Germline CDR1 and CDR2: SGHRS and YFSETQ. CDR3 size: 15 residues. The CDR3 sequence: CASSSSPGVYNEQFF. CDR3 nucleotides: TGCGCCAGCAGCTCTTCCCCCGGGGTTTACAATGAGCAGTTCTTC.

This clonotype came up many times. This chain links TRBV12-3 or TRBV12-4 with TRBJ2-1; 11 nucleotides align to TRBD2. The trim removed 4 bases at V and 7 bases at J, leaving 12 bases unmatched. The CDR3 is 17 residues long. DNA for the CDR3: TGTGCCAGCAGTTCCGGACTAGCGGGTACCGAACTAAATGAGCAGTTCTTC. Encoded protein: CASSSGLAGTELNEQFF.

This clonotype was counted only a few times. This sequence joins TRBV12-5 and TRBJ2-1, with D possibly matching TRBD2 (5 bases). CDR1 LGHNT and CDR2 FRNRAP come from the germline V gene. This CDR3 is 13 amino acids long. V was cut by 2 bases and J by 8 bases, with 10 bases left in between. The CDR3 region is CASGLSGLHEQFF. The CDR3 coding sequence is TGTGCTAGTGGTTTGTCGGGGTTGCATGAGCAGTTCTTC.

This clonotype has a handful of counts. V gene TRBV29-1 combines with J gene TRBJ2-7; D gene ambiguous. Looked up from germline, CDR1 is SQVTM and CDR2 is ANQGSEA. The V end was cut by 2 bases, the J end by 2 bases, with 10 bases between. The CDR3 extends over 13 amino acids. The DNA of the CDR3 is TGCAGCGTTGAACTGGCACGGACCTACGAGCAGTACTTC. Protein: CSVELARTYEQYF.

This clonotype was found a few times. This chain uses TRBV5-1 with TRBJ2-2; no clear D. This CDR3 contains 13 residues. V dropped 0 bases and J dropped 3 bases, with 3 bases sitting between them. Germline V gives CDR1 SGHRS, CDR2 YFSETQ. This chain's CDR3 is CASSLDHTGELFF. The CDR3 DNA is TGCGCCAGCAGCTTGGACCACACCGGGGAGCTGTTTTTT.

A few counts support this clonotype. The V call is TRBV3-1, the J call TRBJ2-5; perhaps D is TRBD1 or TRBD2 (5 bases each). Per germline, CDR1 LGHDT and CDR2 YNNKEL (reference sequence). The length of the CDR3 is 13 residues. The V end lost 1 base, the J end lost 5 bases, and 8 bases lay between the germline ends. The DNA for the CDR3 is TGTGCCAGCAGCCAAGGAGGGGTGGAGACCCAGTACTTC. Its protein product is CASSQGGVETQYF.